These T cell receptor beta chains were read from a single sample in a study of cytomegalovirus exposure and HLA in healthy donors. Profiled with immunoSEQ multiplex PCR; TCRdb holds only in-frame clones, not every one. The repertoire consists of more than 95,000 clones, with around 78% occurring once and the leading ten covering 4% to 5.5%. The specimen sequenced was PBMCs. The origin of the receptors is a man aged 55 to 70 in good health and CMV-seropositive. Each CDR3 is given with its conserved first and last residue. The D gene is left open where the match is weak. The size field is filled for only some rows; it gives once, few, many or a size class.

V: TRBV5-6; size: NA; D: NA; J: TRBJ2-7; CDR3: CASSPIQQADYEQYF; DNA: TGTGCCAGCAGCCCCATCCAGCAGGCTGACTACGAGCAGTACTTC
V: TRBV28; size: NA; D: TRBD2; J: TRBJ2-7; CDR3: CASSGGAPGEQYF; DNA: TGTGCCAGCAGCGGGGGGGCACCGGGCGAGCAGTACTTC
V: TRBV19; size: NA; D: TRBD1; J: TRBJ1-5; CDR3: CASSGQADQPQHF; DNA: TGTGCCAGTAGTGGACAGGCCGATCAGCCCCAGCATTTT
V: TRBV6-4; size: few; D: NA; J: TRBJ1-5; CDR3: CASSDSETGRKDQPQHF; DNA: TGTGCCAGCAGTGACTCTGAGACAGGCCGGAAGGATCAGCCCCAGCATTTT
V: TRBV29-1; size: NA; D: TRBD1; J: TRBJ2-5; CDR3: CSVLDRVGETQYF; DNA: TGCAGCGTCCTCGACAGGGTGGGGGAGACCCAGTACTTC
V: TRBV5-1; size: NA; D: TRBD1; J: TRBJ2-1; CDR3: CASSLGTGVSNEQFF; DNA: TGCGCCAGCAGCTTGGGGACAGGGGTTAGCAATGAGCAGTTCTTC
V: TRBV27; size: NA; D: NA; J: TRBJ1-2; CDR3: CASSSGEPINYGYTF; DNA: TGTGCCAGCAGTTCGGGGGAGCCGATTAACTATGGCTACACCTTC
V: TRBV5-4; size: few; D: TRBD2; J: TRBJ2-7; CDR3: CASSLGRGGGYEQYF; DNA: TGTGCCAGCAGCTTGGGGCGGGGGGGCGGCTACGAGCAGTACTTC
V: TRBV30; size: NA; D: NA; J: TRBJ1-1; CDR3: CAWSQEGWTEAFF; DNA: TGTGCCTGGAGTCAAGAGGGATGGACTGAAGCTTTCTTT
V: TRBV28; size: NA; D: NA; J: TRBJ1-6; CDR3: CASSSPSSYNSPLHF; DNA: TGTGCCAGCAGTTCCCCGAGCTCCTATAATTCACCCCTCCACTTT
V: TRBV7-2; size: NA; D: TRBD2; J: TRBJ2-3; CDR3: CASSSGSGGLYTQYF; DNA: TGTGCCAGCAGCTCCGGGTCGGGGGGGCTATATACGCAGTATTTT
V: TRBV29-1; size: NA; D: NA; J: TRBJ1-1; CDR3: CSVEEGLGAFF; DNA: TGCAGCGTTGAAGAGGGTCTAGGCGCTTTCTTT
V: TRBV29-1; size: NA; D: TRBD1; J: TRBJ2-7; CDR3: CSVAPTGAGEQYF; DNA: TGCAGCGTTGCCCCGACAGGGGCGGGCGAGCAGTACTTC
V: TRBV18; size: NA; D: TRBD1; J: TRBJ1-4; CDR3: CASQPGTGEEKLFF; DNA: TGTGCCAGCCAACCCGGGACAGGGGAGGAAAAACTGTTTTTT
V: TRBV14; size: NA; D: TRBD1; J: TRBJ1-6; CDR3: CASSDETGAISPLHF; DNA: TGTGCCAGCAGCGACGAGACAGGGGCCATTTCACCCCTCCACTTT
V: TRBV28; size: NA; D: TRBD1; J: TRBJ1-2; CDR3: CASSPIGGEGYGYTF; DNA: TGTGCCAGCAGTCCGATAGGGGGCGAGGGCTATGGCTACACCTTC
V: TRBV5-4; size: few; D: NA; J: TRBJ2-5; CDR3: CASSPGRGAGSEETQYF; DNA: TGTGCCAGCAGCCCTGGCCGGGGGGCAGGCTCCGAAGAGACCCAGTACTTC
V: TRBV7-9; size: NA; D: TRBD1; J: TRBJ1-3; CDR3: CASSSDRGGNTIYF; DNA: TGTGCCAGCAGCTCAGACAGGGGTGGCAACACCATATATTTT
V: TRBV5-1; size: NA; D: TRBD1; J: TRBJ2-3; CDR3: CASSLIQGTDTQYF; DNA: TGCGCCAGCAGCTTGATACAGGGGACAGATACGCAGTATTTT
V: TRBV4-1; size: NA; D: NA; J: TRBJ1-2; CDR3: CASSQVGANYGYTF; DNA: TGCGCCAGCAGCCAAGTAGGAGCTAACTATGGCTACACCTTC
V: TRBV5-6; size: NA; D: TRBD1; J: TRBJ2-4; CDR3: CASSLTGDKDIQYF; DNA: TGTGCCAGCAGCTTGACAGGGGATAAGGACATTCAGTACTTC
V: TRBV6-1; size: NA; D: TRBD1; J: TRBJ1-4; CDR3: CASSVQGALTNEKLFF; DNA: TGTGCCAGCAGTGTTCAGGGGGCACTAACTAATGAAAAACTGTTTTTT
V: TRBV6-1; size: few; D: NA; J: TRBJ2-7; CDR3: CASRYYEQYF; DNA: TGTGCCAGCAGATACTACGAGCAGTACTTC
V: TRBV28; size: NA; D: TRBD1; J: TRBJ1-4; CDR3: CASTSGQGSEKLFF; DNA: TGTGCCAGCACCTCGGGACAGGGGAGTGAAAAACTGTTTTTT
V: TRBV9; size: NA; D: NA; J: TRBJ1-2; CDR3: CASTFVGSGGYTF; DNA: TGTGCCAGCACCTTTGTCGGGTCTGGGGGCTACACCTTC
V: TRBV2; size: NA; D: TRBD2; J: TRBJ2-3; CDR3: CASSVLAGEDTQYF; DNA: TGTGCCAGCAGTGTCCTAGCGGGGGAAGATACGCAGTATTTT
V: TRBV7-2; size: NA; D: TRBD2; J: TRBJ2-7; CDR3: CASSLGWGGYEQYF; DNA: TGTGCCAGCAGCTTAGGCTGGGGGGGCTACGAGCAGTACTTC
V: TRBV6-1; size: NA; D: NA; J: TRBJ1-1; CDR3: CASSVRGAVDTEAFF; DNA: TGTGCCAGCAGTGTTCGGGGGGCGGTGGACACTGAAGCTTTCTTT
V: TRBV7-2; size: NA; D: TRBD2; J: TRBJ2-1; CDR3: CASSRGTSGGRYEQFF; DNA: TGTGCCAGCAGCCGAGGAACTAGCGGGGGGAGGTATGAGCAGTTCTTC
V: TRBV2; size: few; D: TRBD2; J: TRBJ2-1; CDR3: CASREAGESEFF; DNA: TGTGCCAGCAGAGAAGCGGGAGAGTCTGAGTTCTTC
V: TRBV6-6; size: NA; D: NA; J: TRBJ1-6; CDR3: CASSTTGSYNSPLHF; DNA: TGTGCCAGCAGTACAACAGGGTCCTATAATTCACCCCTCCACTTT
V: TRBV30; size: few; D: TRBD1; J: TRBJ1-6; CDR3: CAWSVQGAANNSPLHF; DNA: TGTGCCTGGAGTGTACAGGGGGCGGCGAATAATTCACCCCTCCACTTT